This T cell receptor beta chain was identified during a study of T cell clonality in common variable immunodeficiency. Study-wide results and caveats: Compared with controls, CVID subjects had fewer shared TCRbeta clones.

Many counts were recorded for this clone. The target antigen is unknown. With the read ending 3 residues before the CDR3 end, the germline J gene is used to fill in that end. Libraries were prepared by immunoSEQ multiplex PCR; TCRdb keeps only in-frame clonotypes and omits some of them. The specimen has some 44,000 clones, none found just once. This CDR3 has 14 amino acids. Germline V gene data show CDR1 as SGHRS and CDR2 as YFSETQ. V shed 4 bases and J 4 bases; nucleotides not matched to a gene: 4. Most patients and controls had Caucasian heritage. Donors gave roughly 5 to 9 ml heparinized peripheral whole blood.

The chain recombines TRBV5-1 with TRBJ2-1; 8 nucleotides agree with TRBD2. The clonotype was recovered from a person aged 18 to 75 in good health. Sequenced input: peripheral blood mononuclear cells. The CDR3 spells CASSAGGRYNEQFF. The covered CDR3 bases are TGCGCCAGCAGCGCGGGGGGCAGGTACAATGAG.